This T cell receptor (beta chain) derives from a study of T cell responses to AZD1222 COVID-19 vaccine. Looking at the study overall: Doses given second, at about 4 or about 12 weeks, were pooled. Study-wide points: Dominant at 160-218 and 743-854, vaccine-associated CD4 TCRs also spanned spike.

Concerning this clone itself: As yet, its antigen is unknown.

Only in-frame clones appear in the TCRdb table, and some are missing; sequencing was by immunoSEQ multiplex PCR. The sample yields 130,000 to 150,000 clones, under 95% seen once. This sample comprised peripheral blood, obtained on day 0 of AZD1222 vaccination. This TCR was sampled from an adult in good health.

This CDR3 reads CASSLGQRYGYTF. Here the CDR3 DNA reads TGTGCCAGCAGCTTAGGGCAGAGGTATGGCTACACCTTC. The J gene is TRBJ1-2, the V gene TRBV7-2; no clear D gene. The CDR3 is 13 amino acids. The germline CDR1 and CDR2 sequences are SGHTA and FQGNSA. Trimming pared 1 base from V and 5 bases from J, leaving 8 bases between.